This TCR beta chain emerged from a study of cytomegalovirus exposure and HLA in healthy donors. Study information: There were just under 400 genotyped donors. Of these, 81% fell in the genetic ancestry cluster associated with self-reported Caucasian donors.

Amplification used 60 Vbeta primers and 13 Jbeta primers. The repertoire was sequenced with immunoSEQ multiplex PCR; TCRdb's copy has only in-frame clones and lacks some. The sample contains 130,000 or so clones, over 70% of which appear only once. This CDR3 is built from 16 residues. Germline CDR1 reads SGHTA; CDR2 reads FQGNSA. V shed 4 bases and J 3 bases; nucleotides not matched to a gene: 8. The count of this clone is one. The chain combines TRBV7-2 with TRBJ1-5, with TRBD1 identical over 8 bases. The source of this sequence is a middle-aged woman in good health and CMV-seropositive. Sequenced sample: PBMCs. This CDR3 reads CASSSGRQGANQPQHF. As DNA, the CDR3 is TGTGCCAGCAGCTCCGGACGGCAGGGGGCCAATCAGCCCCAGCATTTT. The full variable domain, completed using reference TRBV7-2 and TRBJ1-5, is GAGVSQSPSNKVTEKGKDVELRCDPISGHTALYWYRQSLGQGLEFLIYFQGNSAPDKSGLPSDRFSAERTGGSVSTLTIQRTQQEDSAVYLCASSSGRQGANQPQHFGDGTRLSIL.